This T cell receptor (beta chain) was documented in a study of shared clonotypes between healthy human individuals (dated by TCRdb to about 2020). Regarding the study in general: The cohort included three men and two women between 18 and 49 years of age. Each donor's leukapheresis produced roughly between roughly 0.85 and 10 billion PBMCs. Libraries were prepared and TCR repertoires were sequenced by different laboratories using diverse techniques, in order to increase sequencing depth and limit assay-specific biases. To estimate repertoire size and how much clonotypes are shared between individuals, the study performed deep sequencing of blood TCR repertoires from a few healthy adults. For each donor, CD4 naive and CD4 memory were each run on three plates, CD8 naive on two plates, and CD8 memory on one plate. Findings and caveats that apply to the study as a whole: Across a few donors, approximately 5% of naive CD4, 3% to 4% of naive CD8, under 2.5% of memory CD4, and under 0.45% of memory CD8 clonotypes were shared. Pairwise subsampling led to the expectation that sequencing depth would affect the degree of clonotype sharing among donors. Rarefaction of sorted-subset datasets indicated incomplete sequencing despite the large sequencing depth. Sampling was restricted to blood, and TCR repertoires in tissues likely differ from the TCR repertoires found in blood. Clonotypes shared by all four sorted-subset donors showed higher generation probabilities than non-shared clonotypes. The small number of donors limited the genetic and exposure-history diversity represented. Naive subsets generally had larger estimated clonotype richness than memory subsets.

TCR CDR3 regions were amplified from genomic DNA by multiplex PCR using the deep immunoSEQ assay. For each cell subset, the extracted genomic DNA was distributed evenly across all wells of several immunoSEQ 96-well plates, and each plate served as one replicate. For sorted subsets, around 0.2 ug of genomic DNA, equivalent to roughly 33,000 T cell genomes, went into each replicate PCR. The purified libraries were quantified using a Qubit 3.0 fluorometer, sized with a Bioanalyzer 2100, and then quantified again using the KAPA Library Quantification kit. A separate single-read 150-cycle Illumina NextSeq 550 flow cell was used to sequence each immunoSEQ 96-well plate. As for how the authors treated the data: Because only junctional sequences without quality scores were contained in the immunoSEQ output, filtering matching that applied to full-length reads could not be performed. To assign V/J genes and CDR3, sequences were annotated using PyIR, a Python wrapper for IgBLAST v1.9, with IMGT germline references. Reads with weak V/J assignments (E-value above 1e-6), missing CDR3, stop codons, out-of-frame junctions, or ambiguous translated residues were removed. V3J clonotypes were defined as sequences sharing the same inferred V gene, J gene, and CDR3 amino acid sequence. To compute the percentage overlap between repertoires, the number of shared unique clonotypes was divided by the size of the smaller repertoire. Repertoire richness was assessed with RTK rarefaction, the Chao1 estimator, and Recon v2.1 estimates of unobserved clonotypes. For all TCRbeta clonotypes obtained by the gDNA method from four donors, generation probabilities were computed with OLGA. What TCRdb holds here is the immuneACCESS table cut down to in-frame rearrangements. Part of the clones is not present; checked against another copy, under half of the missing clones reflect an unresolved V gene, and the others are unexplained. D and trimming come from the DNA, and the V and J calls and clone size come from that table. Recorded for this sample are hundreds of thousands of clones; around 72% of them occurred a single time. Approximately 1.8% of the sample belongs to the ten largest clones.

A word on this clone: No cognate antigen has been identified for it. Base qualities are not provided; no much larger clone lies one nucleotide away.

Healthy HIV-negative adults with no recently reported acute infections or vaccinations were included as donors. Only Caucasian adults living in Nashville, Tennessee, USA were represented among the donors. CD4+ T cells were enriched through magnetic negative selection, after which naive cells were positively selected on CD45RA and the remaining negative fraction served as the memory subset. Blood was obtained by leukapheresis, after which PBMCs were separated by Ficoll-Histopaque density gradient centrifugation and cryopreserved in liquid nitrogen vapor phase. Purity and quantity of every magnetically sorted T cell population were checked by analytical flow cytometry. Genomic DNA was isolated from each sorted fraction and quantified by UV absorbance on a Nanodrop 2000c. The CDR3 runs 13 residues from the cysteine to the phenylalanine. Only the CDR3 DNA is retained, 39 bases long and in frame from the first base. CDR1 and CDR2, looked up from the germline V gene, are MDHEN and SYDVKM.

The origin of this receptor is a woman younger than 45 in good health. Sequenced sample: memory CD4+ T cells sorted from blood. In light of the paper, this sample's cell subset or site label describes: CD45RA-negative fraction. The chain is encoded by TRBV28 joined to TRBJ2-5; a weak D assignment points to TRBD1 (6 bases agree). Gene TRBJ2-7 matches the end of the DNA better, so the J call may be wrong. The nucleotide sequence is TGTGCCAGCAGTTTTACAGGGCGGTACGAGCAGTACTTC. Translated, it reads CASSFTGRYEQYF.